This T cell receptor (beta chain) was documented in a study of cytomegalovirus exposure and HLA in healthy donors. Study-wide results and limits: With further analysis later on, most CMV-associated TCR beta chains appeared HLA-restricted.

Concerning this clone: The antigen is undetermined.

The PCR ran on 60 Vbeta and 13 Jbeta primers. Using immunoSEQ multiplex PCR, the repertoire was profiled, and TCRdb retains in-frame clones only, with some absent. The sample carries about 180,000 clones, about 77% recorded once. The clonotype comes from a man aged 60-69 years in good health and CMV-seronegative. The sample taken for sequencing was PBMCs.

CDR3: CASSLGRQGAGELFF. CDR3 in DNA: TGCGCCAGCAGCTTGGGAAGACAGGGGGCCGGGGAGCTGTTTTTT. The chain employs TRBV5-1 and TRBJ2-2, with TRBD1 matching over 9 bases. The junction had 3 bases not matched to a gene; V was cut back by 0 bases and J by 6 bases. The CDR3 covers 15 residues. Germline CDR1 and CDR2: SGHRS and YFSETQ.